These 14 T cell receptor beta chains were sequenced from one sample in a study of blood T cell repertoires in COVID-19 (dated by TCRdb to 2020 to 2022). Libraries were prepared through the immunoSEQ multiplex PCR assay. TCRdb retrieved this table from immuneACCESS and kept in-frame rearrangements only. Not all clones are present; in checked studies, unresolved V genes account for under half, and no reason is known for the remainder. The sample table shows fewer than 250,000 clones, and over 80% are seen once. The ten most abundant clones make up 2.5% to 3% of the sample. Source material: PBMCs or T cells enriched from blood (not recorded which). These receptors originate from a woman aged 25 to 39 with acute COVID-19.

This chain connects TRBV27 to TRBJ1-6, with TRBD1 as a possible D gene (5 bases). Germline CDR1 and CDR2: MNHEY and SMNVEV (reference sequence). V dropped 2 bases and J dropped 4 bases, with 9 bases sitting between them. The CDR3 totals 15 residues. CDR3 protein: CASSLVQAYNSPLHF. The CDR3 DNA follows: TGTGCCAGCAGTTTAGTACAGGCATATAATTCACCCCTCCACTTT.

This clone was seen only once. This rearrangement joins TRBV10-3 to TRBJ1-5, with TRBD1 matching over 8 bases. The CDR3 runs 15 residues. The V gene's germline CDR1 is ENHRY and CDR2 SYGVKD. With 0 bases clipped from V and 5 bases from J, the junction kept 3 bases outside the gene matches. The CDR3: CAISESATGDQPQHF. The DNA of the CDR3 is TGTGCCATCAGTGAGTCAGCGACAGGGGATCAGCCCCAGCATTTT.

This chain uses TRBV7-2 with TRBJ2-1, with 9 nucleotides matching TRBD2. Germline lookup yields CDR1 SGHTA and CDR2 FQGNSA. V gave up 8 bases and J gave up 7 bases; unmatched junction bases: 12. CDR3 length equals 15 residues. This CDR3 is CASRIAGGPKNEQFF. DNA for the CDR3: TGTGCCAGCCGAATTGCGGGGGGGCCGAAGAATGAGCAGTTCTTC.

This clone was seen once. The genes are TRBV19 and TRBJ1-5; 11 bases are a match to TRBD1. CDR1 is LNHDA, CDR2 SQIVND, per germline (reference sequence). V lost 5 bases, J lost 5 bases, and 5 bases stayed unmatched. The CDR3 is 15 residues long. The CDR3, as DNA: TGTGCCAGTAGTGACCGGGACAGGGGGTATCAGCCCCAGCATTTT. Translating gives CASSDRDRGYQPQHF.

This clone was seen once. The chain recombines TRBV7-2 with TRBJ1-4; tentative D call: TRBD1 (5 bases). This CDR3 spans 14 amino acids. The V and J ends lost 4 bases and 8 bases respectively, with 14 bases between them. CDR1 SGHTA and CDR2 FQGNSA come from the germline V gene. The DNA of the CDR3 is TGTGCCAGCAGCTCCCCGGGAGGGGAGGAAAAACTGTTTTTT. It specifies CASSSPGGEEKLFF.

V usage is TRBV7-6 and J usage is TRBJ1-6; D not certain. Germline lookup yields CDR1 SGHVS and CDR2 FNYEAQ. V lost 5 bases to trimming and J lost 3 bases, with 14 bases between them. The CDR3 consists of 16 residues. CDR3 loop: CASSEEGERYNSPLHF. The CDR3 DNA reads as TGTGCCAGCAGCGAGGAGGGAGAACGCTATAATTCACCCCTCCACTTT.

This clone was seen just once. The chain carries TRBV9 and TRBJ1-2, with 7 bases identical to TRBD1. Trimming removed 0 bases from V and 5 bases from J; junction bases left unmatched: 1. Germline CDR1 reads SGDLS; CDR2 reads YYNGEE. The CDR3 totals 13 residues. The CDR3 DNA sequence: TGTGCCAGCAGCGTAGAACAGGGGTATGGCTACACCTTC. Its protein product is CASSVEQGYGYTF.

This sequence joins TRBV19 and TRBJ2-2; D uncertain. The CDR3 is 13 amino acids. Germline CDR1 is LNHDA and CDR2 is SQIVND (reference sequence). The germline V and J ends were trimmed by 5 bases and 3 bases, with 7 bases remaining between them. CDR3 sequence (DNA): TGTGCCAGTAGTTGGCCGCACACCGGGGAGCTGTTTTTT. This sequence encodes CASSWPHTGELFF.

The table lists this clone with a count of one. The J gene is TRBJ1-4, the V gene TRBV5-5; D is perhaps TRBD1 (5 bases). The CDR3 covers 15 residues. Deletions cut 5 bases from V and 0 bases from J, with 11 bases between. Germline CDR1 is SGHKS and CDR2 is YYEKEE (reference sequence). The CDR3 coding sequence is TGTGCCAGCAGTAACAGGTTAACAACTAATGAAAAACTGTTTTTT. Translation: CASSNRLTTNEKLFF. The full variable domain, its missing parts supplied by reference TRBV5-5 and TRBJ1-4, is DAGVTQSPTHLIKTRGQQVTLRCSPISGHKSVSWYQQVLGQGPQFIFQYYEKEERGRGNFPDRFSARQFPNYSSELNVNALLLGDSALYLCASSNRLTTNEKLFFGSGTQLSVL.

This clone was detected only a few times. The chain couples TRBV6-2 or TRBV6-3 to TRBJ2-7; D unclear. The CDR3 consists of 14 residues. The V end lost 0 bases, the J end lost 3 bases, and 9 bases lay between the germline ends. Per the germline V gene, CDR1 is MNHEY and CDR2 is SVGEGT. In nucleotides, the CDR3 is TGTGCCAGCAGTTACTCGCGTCTAGACTACGAGCAGTACTTC. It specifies CASSYSRLDYEQYF.

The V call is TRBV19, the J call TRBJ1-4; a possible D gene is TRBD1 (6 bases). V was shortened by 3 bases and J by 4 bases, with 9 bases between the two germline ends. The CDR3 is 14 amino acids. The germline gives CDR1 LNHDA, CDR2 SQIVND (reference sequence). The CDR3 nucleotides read TGTGCCAGTAGTATGGGGGCGCGTAATGAAAAACTGTTTTTT. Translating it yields CASSMGARNEKLFF. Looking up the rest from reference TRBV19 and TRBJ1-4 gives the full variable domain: DGGITQSPKYLFRKEGQNVTLSCEQNLNHDAMYWYRQDPGQGLRLIYYSQIVNDFQKGDIAEGYSVSREKKESFPLTVTSAQKNPTAFYLCASSMGARNEKLFFGSGTQLSVL.

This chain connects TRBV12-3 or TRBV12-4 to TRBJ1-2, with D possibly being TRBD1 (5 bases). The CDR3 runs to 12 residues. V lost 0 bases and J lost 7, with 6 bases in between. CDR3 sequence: CASSLAGGGYTF. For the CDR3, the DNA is TGTGCCAGCAGTTTAGCGGGGGGTGGCTACACCTTC.

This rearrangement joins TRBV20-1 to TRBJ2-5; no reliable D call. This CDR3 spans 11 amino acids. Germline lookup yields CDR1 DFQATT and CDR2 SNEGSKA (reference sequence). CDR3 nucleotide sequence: TGCAGCGTCAGTATCAGAGAGACCCAGTACTTC. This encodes CSVSIRETQYF.

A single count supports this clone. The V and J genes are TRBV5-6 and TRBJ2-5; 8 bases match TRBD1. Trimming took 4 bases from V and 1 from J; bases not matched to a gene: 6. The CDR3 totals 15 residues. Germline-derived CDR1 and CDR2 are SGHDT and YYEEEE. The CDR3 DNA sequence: TGTGCCAGCAGCAGAAGGGACAGGTCCCAAGAGACCCAGTACTTC. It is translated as CASSRRDRSQETQYF.